These 27 T cell receptor beta chains came from one sample sequenced in a study of T cells in Graves' hyperthyroidism and ophthalmopathy. Amplification of TCR beta CDR3 regions was performed using RNA transcripts as template. The TCR CDR3 was amplified in a first-round RT-PCR using the HTBI primer set. TCRdb called the multiplex PCR reads again in MiXCR, with one record for every CDR3 protein. Altogether 690,000 or so distinct CDR3 sequences are present, 18% being singletons, with the ten largest covering 16%. The source material was blood. Receptors were obtained from a woman aged 50 to 65 with Graves' hyperthyroidism that later progressed to Graves' ophthalmopathy.

This clonotype occurred a few times. DNA of the CDR3: TGTGCCAGTAGTCTCTTCCGGGGCCAAGAGACCCAGTACTTC. It codes for CASSLFRGQETQYF. This chain links TRBV19 with TRBJ2-5; TRBD2 is a possible D gene (5 bases). This CDR3 contains 14 residues. Trimming removed 5 bases from V and 1 base from J, with 11 bases in between. Germline CDR1 and CDR2: LNHDA and SQIVND (reference sequence). Variable domain in full (rest from reference TRBV19 and TRBJ2-5): DGGITQSPKYLFRKEGQNVTLSCEQNLNHDAMYWYRQDPGQGLRLIYYSQIVNDFQKGDIAEGYSVSREKKESFPLTVTSAQKNPTAFYLCASSLFRGQETQYFGPGTRLLVL.

This clonotype was seen at least ten times. The chain is built from TRBV2 and TRBJ2-7; D remains ambiguous. The CDR3 sequence is 12 residues long. Germline V gene lookup returns CDR1 SNHLY and CDR2 FYNNEI. Trimming pared 6 bases from V and 3 bases from J, leaving 9 bases between. CDR3 residues: CASSPRNYEQYF. The CDR3 DNA reads as TGTGCCAGCAGCCCTAGAAACTACGAGCAGTACTTC.

Turning to this clonotype: It is likely a read error, because the conserved phenylalanine at the end of the CDR3 is missing. The rearrangement links TRBV24-1 to TRBJ1-5; no clear D. V was clipped by 3 bases and J by 7 bases, with 12 bases between them. Germline V gives CDR1 KGHDR, CDR2 SFDVKD. This CDR3 spans 14 amino acids. CDR3 nucleotide sequence: TGTGCCACCAGTGATAACGGTTTCGGGCAGCCCCAGCATCTT. It translates to CATSDNGFGQPQHL.

A few counts support this clonotype. The chain is built from TRBV20-1 and TRBJ2-5; TRBD1 is a possible D gene (5 bases). Trimming stripped 2 bases from V and 5 bases from J, with 9 bases between. Per germline, CDR1 DFQATT and CDR2 SNEGSKA (reference sequence). The CDR3 is 12 amino acids. The CDR3 nucleotides are TGCAGTGCTAGACAGGGTGGGGAGACCCAGTACTTC. It specifies CSARQGGETQYF.

This clonotype has a count of ten or more. The chain couples TRBV7-8 to TRBJ1-4, with a possible D match to TRBD1 (6 bases). The ends were cut back, 5 bases at V and 0 bases at J, with 16 bases in the middle. In germline, CDR1 is SGHVS, CDR2 FQNEAQ. This CDR3 has 17 residues. The CDR3 DNA follows: TGTGCCAGCAGCCGCGACAGATGGACAGCAACTAATGAAAAACTGTTTTTT. Protein sequence: CASSRDRWTATNEKLFF.

The chain has TRBV3-1 and TRBJ2-3; perhaps TRBD1 as D (6 bases). Germline V gene data show CDR1 as LGHDT and CDR2 as YNNKEL (reference sequence). Trimming stripped 4 bases from V and 2 bases from J, with 16 bases between. The CDR3 totals 16 residues. This CDR3 reads CASSRPWLGATDTQYF. The CDR3 bases are TGTGCCAGCAGCCGTCCCTGGCTGGGGGCCACAGATACGCAGTATTTT.

The chain carries TRBV29-1 and TRBJ2-5; 7 bases line up with TRBD2. V shed 5 bases and J 1 base; nucleotides not matched to a gene: 1. CDR1 is SQVTM, CDR2 ANQGSEA, per germline. The length of the CDR3 is 12 residues. DNA of the CDR3: TGCAGCGTTTCTAGCGGCCAAGAGACCCAGTACTTC. Translated, it gives CSVSSGQETQYF.

The genes are TRBV5-1 and TRBJ1-1, with TRBD1 matching 12 bases. The junction had 23 bases not matched to a gene; V was cut back by 4 bases and J by 7 bases. This CDR3 is 20 amino acids long. Germline values: CDR1 SGHRS, CDR2 YFSETQ. The CDR3 DNA follows: TGCGCCAGCAGCATCGCCGGGACAGGGGGCGGCTATTGGGCCCAGAGTGAAGCTTTCTTT. Translated, it gives CASSIAGTGGGYWAQSEAFF.

In this sample, this clonotype turned up many times. V usage is TRBV20-1 and J usage is TRBJ2-5; 13 bases map to TRBD2. Trimming at V came to 8 bases and at J to 4 bases, leaving 4 bases not matched to a gene. The CDR3 totals 13 residues. Germline V gene data show CDR1 as DFQATT and CDR2 as SNEGSKA (reference sequence). The CDR3 DNA sequence: TGCAGTACACGGACTAGCGGGAGAGAGACCCAGTACTTC. It specifies CSTRTSGRETQYF.

This chain connects TRBV29-1 to TRBJ1-4; TRBD1 matches 7 bases. The CDR3 consists of 17 residues. V was pared by 6 bases and J by 0 bases, with 13 bases of the junction left unmatched. Per the germline V gene, CDR1 is SQVTM and CDR2 is ANQGSEA. The CDR3 here is CSVQELRQGPTNEKLFF. In DNA form, the CDR3 reads TGCAGCGTCCAAGAGCTTAGACAGGGCCCAACTAATGAAAAACTGTTTTTT.

This sequence joins TRBV27 and TRBJ2-7, with no clear D. V dropped 3 bases and J dropped 1 base, with 10 bases sitting between them. The CDR3 consists of 14 residues. CDR1 and CDR2 (germline): MNHEY, SMNVEV (reference sequence). This CDR3 is CASSLEYDSYEQYF. Written as DNA, the CDR3 is TGTGCCAGCAGTTTGGAGTACGATTCCTACGAGCAGTACTTC.

This clonotype was seen a handful of times. This chain joins TRBV24-1 and TRBJ2-1; TRBD1 matches at 10 bases. Trimming cost V 9 bases and J 9 bases; bases outside gene matches: 7. There are 13 residues in the CDR3. Germline CDR1 is KGHDR and CDR2 is SFDVKD. CDR3 nucleotides: TGTGCCACCGGGACAGGGGCCTACGGTGAGCAGTTCTTC. This encodes CATGTGAYGEQFF.

The chain has TRBV5-4 and TRBJ2-7; the D gene is possibly TRBD1 (6 bases). Germline V gives CDR1 SGHNT, CDR2 YYREEE (reference sequence). CDR3 size: 16 residues. Trimming took 4 bases from V and 2 from J, leaving 19 bases between them. CDR3 in amino acids: CASSSRITGYPYEQYF. In DNA, the CDR3 is TGTGCCAGCAGCAGCAGAATTACAGGGTACCCCTACGAGCAGTACTTC.

At least ten counts were recorded for this clonotype. The CDR3 loop reads CSVDAQRMNTEAFF. CDR3 DNA: TGCAGCGTCGATGCGCAGAGAATGAACACTGAAGCTTTCTTT. V and J are TRBV29-1 and TRBJ1-1; D is uncertain. The CDR3 is made up of 14 amino acids. Deletions cut 6 bases from V and 0 bases from J, with 14 bases between. Germline values: CDR1 SQVTM, CDR2 ANQGSEA.

This clonotype was seen ten or more times. The V gene is TRBV20-1, the J gene TRBJ2-3, with D tentatively TRBD2 (5 bases). The CDR3 runs 15 residues. Germline CDR1 reads DFQATT; CDR2 reads SNEGSKA (reference sequence). Trimming pared 4 bases from V and 1 base from J, leaving 15 bases between. The CDR3 loop reads CSATNREGGTDTQYF. The CDR3 bases are TGCAGTGCTACAAACCGAGAGGGTGGCACAGATACGCAGTATTTT.

This clonotype was counted many times. The rearrangement links TRBV12-3 or TRBV12-4 to TRBJ2-2; D is ambiguous. The CDR3 runs 15 residues. V was clipped by 3 bases and J by 6 bases, with 14 bases between them. Here the CDR3 reads CASSFVLDVAGELFF. The CDR3 nucleotides read TGTGCCAGCAGTTTTGTCCTAGATGTGGCCGGGGAGCTGTTTTTT.

This clonotype appeared a few times. The V and J genes are TRBV12-3 or TRBV12-4 and TRBJ1-4, with TRBD1 matching over 7 bases. Unmatched junction bases numbered 21, after V lost 5 bases and J lost 12 bases. The CDR3 loop spans 17 amino acids. The CDR3 coding sequence is TGTGCCAGCAGTATCGCCTACCTTTCTACGGACAGGATGGAACTGTTTTTT. Translated: CASSIAYLSTDRMELFF.

V gene TRBV7-3 combines with J gene TRBJ2-1; TRBD2 matches 9 bases. From germline, CDR1 is SGHTA and CDR2 FQGTGA. The CDR3 is 17 residues long. V lost 4 bases to trimming and J lost 1 base; unmatched junction nucleotides: 8. CDR3 sequence reads: CASSWNSGGPSYNEQFF. The DNA of the CDR3 is TGTGCCAGCAGCTGGAATAGCGGGGGCCCATCCTACAATGAGCAGTTCTTC. Complete variable domain (other parts from reference TRBV7-3 and TRBJ2-1): GAGVSQTPSNKVTEKGKYVELRCDPISGHTALYWYRQSLGQGPEFLIYFQGTGAADDSGLPNDRFFAVRPEGSVSTLKIQRTERGDSAVYLCASSWNSGGPSYNEQFFGPGTRLTVL.

A few counts support this clonotype. V gene TRBV6-1 combines with J gene TRBJ1-2, with a weak D call TRBD1 (6 bases). Per germline, CDR1 MNHNS and CDR2 SASEGT. This CDR3 spans 14 amino acids. V lost 10 bases and J lost 5, with 20 bases in between. CDR3 bases: TGTGCCACCCGTCGCCCACAGGGCCATTATGGCTACACCTTC. Protein product: CATRRPQGHYGYTF.

The table lists this clonotype with a few counts. The chain combines TRBV6-1 with TRBJ2-1; the match to TRBD2 covers 8 bases. Trimming cost V 10 bases and J 3 bases; bases outside gene matches: 8. This CDR3 contains 14 residues. Germline V gives CDR1 MNHNS, CDR2 SASEGT. CDR3 sequence (DNA): TGTGCCACCTCCCCGCGGGGGGTCTACAATGAGCAGTTCTTC. It yields the protein CATSPRGVYNEQFF.

The gene calls are TRBV29-1 and TRBJ1-4; D not certain. This CDR3 has 14 amino acids. Germline values: CDR1 SQVTM, CDR2 ANQGSEA. The germline V and J ends were trimmed by 1 base and 5 bases, with 11 bases remaining between them. The CDR3 is CSVEAGLTNEKLFF. The CDR3 DNA is TGCAGCGTTGAAGCCGGACTGACAAATGAAAAACTGTTTTTT.

The chain uses TRBV10-3 and TRBJ2-1, with 11 positions matching TRBD2. J gave up 9 bases and V 3 bases, and 10 bases lay outside the gene matches. CDR3 length equals 16 residues. Germline V lookup: CDR1 ENHRY, CDR2 SYGVKD. The CDR3 reads CAISDPTLAGGGEQFF. The CDR3 DNA reads TGTGCCATCAGTGATCCTACCCTAGCGGGGGGAGGTGAGCAGTTCTTC.

This clonotype has just one count. This may be a read error, as it is one base from a much larger clone. The V and J genes are TRBV7-6 and TRBJ1-5; D is unresolved. V lost 1 base and J 4 bases, leaving 5 bases between the germline ends. CDR1 is SGHVS and CDR2 is FNYEAQ in the germline V gene. The CDR3 length is 13 residues. CDR3 nucleotide sequence: TGTGCCAGCAGCTTAGGCAAGAATCAGCCCCAGCATTTT. The encoded protein is CASSLGKNQPQHF.

This clonotype was recorded a few times. The CDR3 sequence: CAISESSNSNQPQHF. The DNA of the CDR3 is TGTGCCATCAGTGAGTCGAGCAATAGCAATCAGCCCCAGCATTTT. The chain carries TRBV10-3 and TRBJ1-5; D gene uncertain. Germline V gene data show CDR1 as ENHRY and CDR2 as SYGVKD. Trimming left V 0 bases short and J 0 bases short, with 6 bases between. This CDR3 comprises 15 residues.

This clonotype showed up just a few times. The chain combines TRBV12-3 or TRBV12-4 with TRBJ2-7; perhaps TRBD2 as D (6 bases). The CDR3 has 13 amino acids. The germline V and J ends were trimmed by 5 bases and 7 bases, with 15 bases remaining between them. This CDR3 is CASSPSVRQEQYF. CDR3 DNA: TGTGCCAGCAGTCCTAGCGTCAGACAGGAGCAGTACTTC.

This clonotype has a count of ten or more. This chain connects TRBV4-1 to TRBJ2-1, with TRBD2 as a possible D gene (7 bases). V dropped 3 bases and J dropped 5 bases, with 14 bases sitting between them. Germline loops: CDR1 MGHRA, CDR2 YSYEKL. CDR3 size: 15 residues. The CDR3: CASSQVAGDNNEQFF. In nucleotides, the CDR3 is TGCGCCAGCAGCCAGGTTGCGGGGGACAACAATGAGCAGTTCTTC.

This clonotype showed up many times. This chain joins TRBV7-2 and TRBJ1-1; TRBD1 is a possible D gene (5 bases). Germline V gives CDR1 SGHTA, CDR2 FQGNSA. The CDR3 spans 16 residues. V was pared by 5 bases and J by 0 bases, with 16 bases between. CDR3 nucleotide sequence: TGTGCCAGCAGCGCGCAGACGGGACGACTGAACACTGAAGCTTTCTTT. Its translation: CASSAQTGRLNTEAFF.